This TCR beta chain was sequenced in a study of identical twins. Template switching added a universal primer site, and cDNA bore unique molecular identifiers. MiXCR, run by TCRdb on the 5' RACE reads, gives a single entry per CDR3 protein. Altogether 450,000 or so distinct CDR3 sequences are present, approximately 15% being singletons, with the ten largest covering approximately 0.9%. Healthy Caucasians supplied all donations. The CDR3 loop spans 14 amino acids. Germline values: CDR1 DFQATT, CDR2 SNEGSKA (reference sequence). With V trimmed by 5 bases and J by 4 bases, 7 bases remained unmatched. Separately, the same data were catalogued under a study of yellow fever vaccine responses in identical twins. That source adds: Twins reportedly had a vaccine T cell response that seemed partly convergent, partly personalized.

The clonotype was recovered from a woman younger than 30 in good health. The gene calls are TRBV20-1 and TRBJ2-7; 11 bases match TRBD2. Sequencing was carried out using CD4+ T cells sorted from blood. The CDR3 reads CSACSTSGEYEQYF. The CDR3 DNA reads TGCAGTGCTTGTTCGACTAGCGGGGAATACGAGCAGTACTTC.